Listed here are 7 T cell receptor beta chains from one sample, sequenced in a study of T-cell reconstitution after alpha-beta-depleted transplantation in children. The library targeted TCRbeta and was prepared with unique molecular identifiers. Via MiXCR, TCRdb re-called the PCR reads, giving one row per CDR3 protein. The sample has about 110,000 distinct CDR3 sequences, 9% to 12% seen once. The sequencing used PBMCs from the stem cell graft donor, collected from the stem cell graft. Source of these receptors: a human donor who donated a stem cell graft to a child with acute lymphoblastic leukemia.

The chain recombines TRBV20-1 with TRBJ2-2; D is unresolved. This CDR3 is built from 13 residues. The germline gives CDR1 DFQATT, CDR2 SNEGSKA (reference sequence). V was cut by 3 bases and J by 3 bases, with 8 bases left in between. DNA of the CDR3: TGCAGTGCTAGCGACGGATACACCGGGGAGCTGTTTTTT. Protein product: CSASDGYTGELFF.

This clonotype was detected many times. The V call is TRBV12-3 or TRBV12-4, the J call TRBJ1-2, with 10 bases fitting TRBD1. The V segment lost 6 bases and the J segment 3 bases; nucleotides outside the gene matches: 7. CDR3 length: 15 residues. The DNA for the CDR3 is TGTGCCAGCAGGGTGACAGGGGGCGAGGACTATGGCTACACCTTC. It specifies CASRVTGGEDYGYTF.

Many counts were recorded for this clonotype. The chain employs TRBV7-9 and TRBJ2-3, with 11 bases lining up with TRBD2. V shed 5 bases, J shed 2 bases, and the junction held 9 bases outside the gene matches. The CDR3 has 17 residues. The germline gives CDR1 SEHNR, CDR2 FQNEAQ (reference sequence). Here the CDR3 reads CASSLTTSGDYTDTQYF. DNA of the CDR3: TGTGCCAGCAGCCTAACGACTAGCGGGGATTACACAGATACGCAGTATTTT.

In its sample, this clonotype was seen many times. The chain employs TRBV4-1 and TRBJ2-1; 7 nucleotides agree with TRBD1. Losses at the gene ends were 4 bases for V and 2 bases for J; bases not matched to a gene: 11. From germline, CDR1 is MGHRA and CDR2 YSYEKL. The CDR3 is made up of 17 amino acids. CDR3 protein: CASSPEQGQLTYNEQFF. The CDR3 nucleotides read TGCGCCAGCAGCCCAGAACAGGGGCAATTAACCTACAATGAGCAGTTCTTC.

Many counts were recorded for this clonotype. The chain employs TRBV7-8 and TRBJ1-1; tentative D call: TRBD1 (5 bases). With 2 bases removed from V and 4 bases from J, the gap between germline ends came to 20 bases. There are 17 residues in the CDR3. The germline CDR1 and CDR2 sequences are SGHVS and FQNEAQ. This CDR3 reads CASSLPHGKSGTTEAFF. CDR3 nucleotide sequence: TGTGCCAGCAGCTTACCTCATGGGAAGTCAGGGACCACTGAAGCTTTCTTT. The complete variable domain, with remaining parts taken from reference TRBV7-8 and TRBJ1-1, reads GAGVSQSPRYKVAKRGQDVALRCDPISGHVSLFWYQQALGQGPEFLTYFQNEAQLDKSGLPSDRFFAERPEGSVSTLKIQRTQQEDSAVYLCASSLPHGKSGTTEAFFGQGTRLTVV.

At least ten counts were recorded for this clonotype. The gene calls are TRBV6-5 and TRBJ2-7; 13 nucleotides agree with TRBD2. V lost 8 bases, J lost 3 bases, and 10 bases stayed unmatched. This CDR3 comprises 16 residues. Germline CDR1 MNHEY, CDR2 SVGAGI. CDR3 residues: CASGLAGVLGLYEQYF. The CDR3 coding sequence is TGTGCCAGCGGACTAGCGGGGGTCCTCGGCCTCTACGAGCAGTACTTC.

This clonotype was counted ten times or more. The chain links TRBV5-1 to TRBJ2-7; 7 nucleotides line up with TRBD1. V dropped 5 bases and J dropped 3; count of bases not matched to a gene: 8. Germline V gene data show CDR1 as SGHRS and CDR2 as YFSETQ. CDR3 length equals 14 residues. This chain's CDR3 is CASRLYRGFYEQYF. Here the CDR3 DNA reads TGCGCCAGCAGGTTATACAGGGGATTCTACGAGCAGTACTTC.